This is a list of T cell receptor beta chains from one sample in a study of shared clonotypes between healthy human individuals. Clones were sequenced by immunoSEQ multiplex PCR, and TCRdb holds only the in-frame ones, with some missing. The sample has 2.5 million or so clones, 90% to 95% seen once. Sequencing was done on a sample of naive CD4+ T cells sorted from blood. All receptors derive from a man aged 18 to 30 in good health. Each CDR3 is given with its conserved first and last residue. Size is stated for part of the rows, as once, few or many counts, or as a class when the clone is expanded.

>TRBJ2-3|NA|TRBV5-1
CASRDMQSTDTQYF
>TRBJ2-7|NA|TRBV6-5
CASSYGLAGSEQYF
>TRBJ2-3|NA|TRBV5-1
CASSVGDRFETDTQYF
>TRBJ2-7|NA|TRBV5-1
CASSLVRDSRWKEQYF
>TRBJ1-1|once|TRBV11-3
CASSSDLSTEAFF
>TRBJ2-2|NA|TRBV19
CASSFGSGKGTGELFF
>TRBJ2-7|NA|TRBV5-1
CASSLGVSSYEQYF
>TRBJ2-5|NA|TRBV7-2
CASSFWAGQETQYF
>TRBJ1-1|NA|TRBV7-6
CASTKREGGRTEAFF
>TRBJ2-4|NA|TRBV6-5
CASSTPGTASGIQYF
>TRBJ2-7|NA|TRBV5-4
CASSLGGKGGTYEQYF
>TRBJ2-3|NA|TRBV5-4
CASSIGQGGDTQYF
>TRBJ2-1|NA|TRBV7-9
CASSYSGTSYNEQFF
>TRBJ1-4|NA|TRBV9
CASSAGPSNEKLFF
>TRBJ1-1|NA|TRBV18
CASSAYRGTEAFF
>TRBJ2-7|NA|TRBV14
CASSVWGDYEQYF
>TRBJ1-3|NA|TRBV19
CASSMPGGSGNTIYF
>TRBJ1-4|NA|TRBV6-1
CASSGTLDRVGEKLFF
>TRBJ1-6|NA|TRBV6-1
CASSRDRVLSSPLHF
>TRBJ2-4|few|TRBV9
CASSVGSSGNIQYF
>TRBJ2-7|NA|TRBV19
CASKWGRGDYEQYF
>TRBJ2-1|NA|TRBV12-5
CASVRGVGEQFF
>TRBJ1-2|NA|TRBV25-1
CASSEGTPYGYTF
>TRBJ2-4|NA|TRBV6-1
CASSENIQYF
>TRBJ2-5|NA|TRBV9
CASSVDRGQETQYF
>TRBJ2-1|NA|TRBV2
CASSSASGGLSEQFF
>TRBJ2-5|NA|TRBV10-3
CAISESTGGGETQYF
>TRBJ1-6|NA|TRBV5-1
CASSLAGRRYNSPLHF
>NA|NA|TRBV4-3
CASSHSTGRVYEQYF
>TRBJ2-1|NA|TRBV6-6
CASRGGMAGGIHEQFF
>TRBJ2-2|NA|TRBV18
CASSARDANTGELFF
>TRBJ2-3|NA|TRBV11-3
CASSPGLAGSTADTQYF
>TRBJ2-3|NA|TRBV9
CASSVVSMAGLDTQYF
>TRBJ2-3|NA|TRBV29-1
CSVGGRVSTDTQYF
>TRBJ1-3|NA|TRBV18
CASSPGGQINTIYF
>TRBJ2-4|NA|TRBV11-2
CASSLSGRDVTRKNIQYF
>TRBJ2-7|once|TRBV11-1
CASSSRQRSYEQYF